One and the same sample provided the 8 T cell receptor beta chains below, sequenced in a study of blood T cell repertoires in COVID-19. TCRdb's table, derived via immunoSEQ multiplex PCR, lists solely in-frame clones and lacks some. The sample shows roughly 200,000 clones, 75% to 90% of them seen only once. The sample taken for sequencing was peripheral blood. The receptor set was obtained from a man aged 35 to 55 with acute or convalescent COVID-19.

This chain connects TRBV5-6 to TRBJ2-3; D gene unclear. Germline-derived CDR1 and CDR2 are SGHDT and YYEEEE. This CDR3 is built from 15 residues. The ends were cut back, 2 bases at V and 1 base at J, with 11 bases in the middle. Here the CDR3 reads CASSFPHMGTDTQYF. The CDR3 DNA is TGTGCCAGCAGCTTCCCACACATGGGCACAGATACGCAGTATTTT.

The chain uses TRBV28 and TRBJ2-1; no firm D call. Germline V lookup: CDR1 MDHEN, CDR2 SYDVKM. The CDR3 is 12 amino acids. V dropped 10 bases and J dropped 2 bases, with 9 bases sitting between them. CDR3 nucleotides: TGTGCCACCGGGTATACCTACAATGAGCAGTTCTTC. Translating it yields CATGYTYNEQFF. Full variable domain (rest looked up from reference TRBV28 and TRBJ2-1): DVKVTQSSRYLVKRTGEKVFLECVQDMDHENMFWYRQDPGLGLRLIYFSYDVKMKEKGDIPEGYSVSREKKERFSLILESASTNQTSMYLCATGYTYNEQFFGPGTRLTVL.

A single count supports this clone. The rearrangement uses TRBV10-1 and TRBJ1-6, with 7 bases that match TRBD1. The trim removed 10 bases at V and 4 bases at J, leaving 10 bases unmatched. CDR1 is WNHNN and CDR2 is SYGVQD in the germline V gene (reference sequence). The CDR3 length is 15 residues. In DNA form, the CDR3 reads TGCGCCACCCAAGGGGGCGCGAAGTATAATTCACCCCTCCACTTT. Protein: CATQGGAKYNSPLHF.

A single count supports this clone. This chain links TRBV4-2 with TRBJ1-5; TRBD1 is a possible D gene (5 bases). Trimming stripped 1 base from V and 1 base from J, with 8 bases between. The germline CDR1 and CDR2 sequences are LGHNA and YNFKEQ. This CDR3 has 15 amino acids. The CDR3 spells CASSQGSGSNQPQHF. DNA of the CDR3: TGTGCCAGCAGCCAAGGATCAGGGAGCAATCAGCCCCAGCATTTT.

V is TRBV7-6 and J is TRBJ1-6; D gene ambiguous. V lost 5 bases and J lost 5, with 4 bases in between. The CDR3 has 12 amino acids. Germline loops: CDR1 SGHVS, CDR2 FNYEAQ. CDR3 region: CASSPHNSPLHF. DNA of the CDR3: TGTGCCAGCAGCCCTCATAATTCACCCCTCCACTTT.

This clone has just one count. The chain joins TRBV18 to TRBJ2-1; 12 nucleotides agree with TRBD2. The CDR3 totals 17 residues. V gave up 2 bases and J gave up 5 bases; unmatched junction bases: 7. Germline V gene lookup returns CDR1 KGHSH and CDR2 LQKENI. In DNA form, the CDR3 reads TGTGCCAGCTCACCAACCGGGACTAGCGGGCTAAACAATGAGCAGTTCTTC. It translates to CASSPTGTSGLNNEQFF. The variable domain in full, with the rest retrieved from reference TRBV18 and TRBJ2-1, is NAGVMQNPRHLVRRRGQEARLRCSPMKGHSHVYWYRQLPEEGLKFMVYLQKENIIDESGMPKERFSAEFPKEGPSILRIQQVVRGDSAAYFCASSPTGTSGLNNEQFFGPGTRLTVL.

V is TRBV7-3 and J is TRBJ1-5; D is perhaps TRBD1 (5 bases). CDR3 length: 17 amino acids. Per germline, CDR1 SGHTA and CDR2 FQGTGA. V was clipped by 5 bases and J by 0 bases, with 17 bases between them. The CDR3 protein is CASSHPTETDSNQPQHF. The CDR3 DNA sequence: TGTGCCAGCAGCCATCCGACAGAGACCGATAGCAATCAGCCCCAGCATTTT.

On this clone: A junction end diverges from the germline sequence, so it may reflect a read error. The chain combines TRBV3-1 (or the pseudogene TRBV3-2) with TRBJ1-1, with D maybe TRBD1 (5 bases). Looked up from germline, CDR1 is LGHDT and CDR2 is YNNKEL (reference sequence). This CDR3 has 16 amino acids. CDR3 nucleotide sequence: TGTGCCAGCAGCCAAGGTTTTCGGGGGGTTGTCACTGAAGCCTTCTTT. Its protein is CASSQGFRGVVTEAFF.